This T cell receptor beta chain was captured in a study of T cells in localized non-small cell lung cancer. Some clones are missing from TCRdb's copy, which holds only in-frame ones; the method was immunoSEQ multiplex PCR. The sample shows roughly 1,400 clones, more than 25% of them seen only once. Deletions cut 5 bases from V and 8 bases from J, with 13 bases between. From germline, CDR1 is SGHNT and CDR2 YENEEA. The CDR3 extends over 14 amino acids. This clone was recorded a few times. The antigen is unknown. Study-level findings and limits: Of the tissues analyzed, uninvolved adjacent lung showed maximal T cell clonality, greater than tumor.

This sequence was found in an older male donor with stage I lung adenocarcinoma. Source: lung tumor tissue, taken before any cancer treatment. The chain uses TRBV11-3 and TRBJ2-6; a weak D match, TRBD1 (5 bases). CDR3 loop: CASSAPQGTNVLTF. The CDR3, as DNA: TGTGCCAGCAGCGCGCCGCAGGGTACCAACGTCCTGACTTTC.